This T cell receptor beta chain originates from a study of blood T cell repertoires in COVID-19. On the study more broadly: Sites across the United States, Italy and Spain contributed samples from acute and convalescent COVID-19. Sources were T cells, B-cell-depleted T cells, or PBMCs; the material itself was cDNA or gDNA.

Here immunoSEQ multiplex PCR was the method, and the copy in TCRdb shows in-frame clones only, minus some. The table has 110,000 to 150,000 clones, 60% to 80% seen once. V lost 4 bases and J lost 0, with 10 bases in between. Germline-derived CDR1 and CDR2 are MNHEY and SVGEGT. This CDR3 contains 16 residues. The source material was peripheral blood. The source of this sequence is a man aged 50 or older with active or convalescent COVID-19. The chain has TRBV6-2 or TRBV6-3 and TRBJ2-6, with a possible D match to TRBD1 (5 bases). The CDR3 DNA sequence: TGTGCCAGCAGTTTTACAGGTTTCTCTGGGGCCAACGTCCTGACTTTC. Protein sequence: CASSFTGFSGANVLTF.